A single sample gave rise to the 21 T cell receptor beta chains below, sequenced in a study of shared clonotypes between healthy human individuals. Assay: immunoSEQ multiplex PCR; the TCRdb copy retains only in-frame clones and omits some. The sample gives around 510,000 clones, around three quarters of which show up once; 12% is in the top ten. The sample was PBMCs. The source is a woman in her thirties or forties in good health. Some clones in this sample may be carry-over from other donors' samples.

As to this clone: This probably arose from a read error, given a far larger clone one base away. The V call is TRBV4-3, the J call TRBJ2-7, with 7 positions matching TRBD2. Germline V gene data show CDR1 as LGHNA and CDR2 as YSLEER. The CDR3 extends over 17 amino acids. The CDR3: CTSSQGAGSGVRYEQYF. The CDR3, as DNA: TGCACCAGCAGCCAAGGAGCGGGCAGCGGGGTCCGCTACGAGCAGTACTTC.

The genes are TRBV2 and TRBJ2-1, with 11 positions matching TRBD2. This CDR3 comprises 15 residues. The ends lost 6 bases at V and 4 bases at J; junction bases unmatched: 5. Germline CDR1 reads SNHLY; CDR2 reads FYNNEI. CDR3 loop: CASSVAGGGYNEQFF. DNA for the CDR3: TGTGCCAGCAGCGTAGCGGGGGGGGGTTACAATGAGCAGTTCTTC.

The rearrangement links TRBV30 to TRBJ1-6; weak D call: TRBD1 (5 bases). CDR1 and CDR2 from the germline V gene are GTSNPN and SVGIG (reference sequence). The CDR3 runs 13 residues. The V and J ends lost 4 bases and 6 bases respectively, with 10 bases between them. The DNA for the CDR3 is TGTGCCTGGACCCCAGGGTTTAATTCACCCCTCCACTTT. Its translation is CAWTPGFNSPLHF.

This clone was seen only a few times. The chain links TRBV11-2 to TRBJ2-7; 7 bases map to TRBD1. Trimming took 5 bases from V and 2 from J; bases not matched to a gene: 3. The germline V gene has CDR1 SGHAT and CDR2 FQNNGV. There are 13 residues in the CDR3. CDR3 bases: TGTGCCAGCAGCCTGGGACAGACCTACGAGCAGTACTTC. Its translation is CASSLGQTYEQYF.

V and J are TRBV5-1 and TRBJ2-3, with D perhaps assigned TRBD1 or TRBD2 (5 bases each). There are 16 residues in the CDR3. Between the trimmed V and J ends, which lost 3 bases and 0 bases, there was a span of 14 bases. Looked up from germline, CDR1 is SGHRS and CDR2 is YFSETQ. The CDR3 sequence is CASSWDGRSSTDTQYF. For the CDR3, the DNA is TGCGCCAGCAGCTGGGACGGCCGGTCTAGCACAGATACGCAGTATTTT.

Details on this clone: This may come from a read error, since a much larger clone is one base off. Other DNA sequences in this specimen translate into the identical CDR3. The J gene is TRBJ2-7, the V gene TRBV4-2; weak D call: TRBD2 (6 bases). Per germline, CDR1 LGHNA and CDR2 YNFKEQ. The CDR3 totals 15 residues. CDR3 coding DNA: TGTGCCAGCAGCCAAGATTTAGCGGCTTCCTACGAGCAATACTTC. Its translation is CASSQDLAASYEQYF.

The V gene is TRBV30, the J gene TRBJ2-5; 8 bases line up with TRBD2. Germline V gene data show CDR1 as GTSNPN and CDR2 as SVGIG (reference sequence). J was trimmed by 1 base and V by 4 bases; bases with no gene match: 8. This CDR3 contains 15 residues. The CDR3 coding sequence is TGTGCCTGGAAACCGATAGCGGGACGCCAAGAGACCCAGTACTTC. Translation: CAWKPIAGRQETQYF. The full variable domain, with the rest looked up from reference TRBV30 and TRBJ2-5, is SQTIHQWPATLVQPVGSPLSLECTVEGTSNPNLYWYRQAAGRGLQLLFYSVGIGQISSEVPQNLSASRPQDRQFILSSKKLLLSDSGFYLCAWKPIAGRQETQYFGPGTRLLVL.

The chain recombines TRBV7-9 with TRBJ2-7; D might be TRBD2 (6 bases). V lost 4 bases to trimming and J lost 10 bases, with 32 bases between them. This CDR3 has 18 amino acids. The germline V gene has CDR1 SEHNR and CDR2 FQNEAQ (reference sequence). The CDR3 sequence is CASSSGDSPSPLRGFQYF. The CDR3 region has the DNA TGTGCCAGCAGCTCCGGGGACTCCCCGAGCCCCCTACGAGGTTTCCAGTACTTC.

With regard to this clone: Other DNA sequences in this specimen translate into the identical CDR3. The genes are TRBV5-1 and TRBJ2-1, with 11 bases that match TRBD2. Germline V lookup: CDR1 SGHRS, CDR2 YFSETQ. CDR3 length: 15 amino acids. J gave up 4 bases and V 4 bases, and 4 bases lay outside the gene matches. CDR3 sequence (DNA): TGCGCCAGCAGCCTGGGACTAGCGGAGTACAATGAGCAGTTCTTC. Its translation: CASSLGLAEYNEQFF.

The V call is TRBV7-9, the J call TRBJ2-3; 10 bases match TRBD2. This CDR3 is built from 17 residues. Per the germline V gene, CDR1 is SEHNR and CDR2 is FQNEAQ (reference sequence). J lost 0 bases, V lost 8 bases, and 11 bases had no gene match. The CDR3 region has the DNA TGTGCCAGCGGTTACCGGACTAGCGGACCTAGCACAGATACGCAGTATTTT. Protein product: CASGYRTSGPSTDTQYF.

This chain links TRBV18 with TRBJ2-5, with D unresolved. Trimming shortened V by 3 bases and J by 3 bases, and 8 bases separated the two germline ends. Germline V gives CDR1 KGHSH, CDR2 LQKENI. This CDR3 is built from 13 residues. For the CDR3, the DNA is TGTGCCAGCTCACCTAGGATGGAAGAGACCCAGTACTTC. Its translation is CASSPRMEETQYF. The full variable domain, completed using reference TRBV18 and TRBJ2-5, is NAGVMQNPRHLVRRRGQEARLRCSPMKGHSHVYWYRQLPEEGLKFMVYLQKENIIDESGMPKERFSAEFPKEGPSILRIQQVVRGDSAAYFCASSPRMEETQYFGPGTRLLVL.

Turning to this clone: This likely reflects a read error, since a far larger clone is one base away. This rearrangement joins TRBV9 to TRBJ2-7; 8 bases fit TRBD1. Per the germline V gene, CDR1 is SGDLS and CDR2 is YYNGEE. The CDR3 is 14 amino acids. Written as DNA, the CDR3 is TGTGCCAGCAGCCCCCGGACAGGGAATTACGAGCAGCACTTC. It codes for CASSPRTGNYEQHF.

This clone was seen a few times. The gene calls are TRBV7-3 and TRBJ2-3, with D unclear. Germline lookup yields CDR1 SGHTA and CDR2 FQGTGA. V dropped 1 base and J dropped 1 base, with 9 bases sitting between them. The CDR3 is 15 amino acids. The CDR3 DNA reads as TGTGCCAGCAGCTTAAGTCCAGGTCGCACAGATACGCAGTATTTT. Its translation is CASSLSPGRTDTQYF.

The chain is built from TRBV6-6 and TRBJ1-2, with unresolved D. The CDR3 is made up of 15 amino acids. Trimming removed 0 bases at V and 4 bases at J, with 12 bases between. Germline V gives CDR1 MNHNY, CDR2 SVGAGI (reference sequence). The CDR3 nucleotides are TGTGCCAGCAGTTACTCGGGCGATCCAATCTATGGCTACACCTTC. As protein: CASSYSGDPIYGYTF.

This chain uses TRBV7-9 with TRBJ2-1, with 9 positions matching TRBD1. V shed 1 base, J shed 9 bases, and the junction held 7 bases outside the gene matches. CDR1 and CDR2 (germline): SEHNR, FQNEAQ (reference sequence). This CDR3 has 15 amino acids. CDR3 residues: CASSLETGGRGEQFF. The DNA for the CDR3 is TGTGCCAGCAGCTTAGAGACAGGGGGAAGGGGTGAGCAGTTCTTC.

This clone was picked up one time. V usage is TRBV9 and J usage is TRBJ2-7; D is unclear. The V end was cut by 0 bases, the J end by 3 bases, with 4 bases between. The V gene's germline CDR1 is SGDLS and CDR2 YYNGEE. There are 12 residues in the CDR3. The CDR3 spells CASSVVLYEQYF. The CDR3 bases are TGTGCCAGCAGCGTAGTGCTCTACGAGCAGTACTTC.

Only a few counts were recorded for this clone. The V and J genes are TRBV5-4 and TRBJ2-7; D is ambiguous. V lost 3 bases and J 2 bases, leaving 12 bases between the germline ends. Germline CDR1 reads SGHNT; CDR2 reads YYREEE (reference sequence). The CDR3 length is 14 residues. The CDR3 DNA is TGTGCCAGCAGCTATGACTTATCGACCTACGAGCAGTACTTC. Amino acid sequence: CASSYDLSTYEQYF.

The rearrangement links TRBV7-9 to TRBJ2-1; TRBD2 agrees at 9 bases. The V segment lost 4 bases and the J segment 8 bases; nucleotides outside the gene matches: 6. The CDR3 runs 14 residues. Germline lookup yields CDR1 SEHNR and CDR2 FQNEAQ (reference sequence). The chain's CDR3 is CASSSGGTSHEQFF. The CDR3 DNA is TGTGCCAGCAGCTCCGGGGGGACTAGCCATGAGCAGTTCTTC.

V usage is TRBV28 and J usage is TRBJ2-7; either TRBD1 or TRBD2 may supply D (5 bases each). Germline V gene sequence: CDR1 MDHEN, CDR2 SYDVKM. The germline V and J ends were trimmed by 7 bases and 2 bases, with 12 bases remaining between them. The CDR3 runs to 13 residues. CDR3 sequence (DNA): TGTGCCAGCAATTCGGGGCGTCCCTACGAGCAGTACTTC. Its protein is CASNSGRPYEQYF.

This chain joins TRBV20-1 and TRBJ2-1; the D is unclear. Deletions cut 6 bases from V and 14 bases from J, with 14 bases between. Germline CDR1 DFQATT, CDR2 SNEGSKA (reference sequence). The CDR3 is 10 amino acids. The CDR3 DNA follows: TGCAGTGCGGGCATGTCTACCGAGTTCTTC. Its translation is CSAGMSTEFF.

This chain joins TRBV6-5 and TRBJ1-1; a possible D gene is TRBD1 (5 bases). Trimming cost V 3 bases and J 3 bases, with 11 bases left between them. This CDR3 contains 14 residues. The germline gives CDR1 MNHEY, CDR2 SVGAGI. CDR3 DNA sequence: TGTGCCAGCAGTTATGCTGGGACGGACACTGAAGCTTTCTTT. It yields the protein CASSYAGTDTEAFF.